This TCR beta chain was captured in a study of naive and memory T cell subsets (dated by TCRdb to about 2017). For the study in its entirety: An open-source, UMI-based TCR alpha and beta sequencing pipeline was applied to sorted naive and memory peripheral blood T cell subsets. The results of the functional CMV T cell responses matched the IgG serology results in every case. RNA was DNase-treated and reverse transcribed with TCR constant-region primers, mostly using SuperScript III. The investigation overall reported the following: RNA-based TCR counts may be influenced by expression changes linked to T cell activation and differentiation. TCR abundance followed a power law whose exponent differed between naive and memory subsets but was consistent across the three individuals. A clonotype was defined as a single alpha or beta chain sequence rather than as a paired alpha/beta receptor. The repertoire findings for the naive and memory subsets could not be validated against a ground truth because none was available. Gini index rose and Shannon and inverse Simpson diversity fell from naive through CM, EM and EMRA in both CD4 and CD8 cells. After error correction, over 95% of naive TCR sequences appeared only once, giving much steeper abundance distributions than memory subsets.

Libraries were made using UMI-ligation and nested PCR. To cover both TRBC1 and TRBC2, the beta constant-region primer consisted of an equimolar mix of two oligonucleotides. Four rounds of PCR were used to amplify ligated cDNA, with nested alpha and beta constant-region primers being used together with the SP2 primer. A single-stranded oligonucleotide carrying the SP2 primer and a 12-nucleotide UMI was ligated to the 3' end of the cDNA by T4 RNA ligase 1. Incubation of the ligation reaction lasted roughly 18-24 hours at 16 degrees C. To avoid over-amplification, PCR2 was usually performed as a SYBR Green qPCR and halted once a predetermined threshold was reached. All purifications after the first were performed with Agencourt AMPure XP magnetic beads. Library amounts were measured by Qubit and library quality was assessed on a TapeStation, where the main peak was expected at around 650 bp. The pooled libraries were sequenced on an Illumina MiSeq using v2 2x251 paired-end kits, which usually yielded roughly 0.85-2.3 million reads per sample. Libraries were pooled at about 4 nM per sample, and roughly 4.5-7.5% PhiX was added to improve cluster recognition. The authors' analysis ran thus. Using tag matching that tolerated one base-pair mismatch, Decombinator assigned V and J genes to FASTQ reads that had been processed by Demultiplexor. Collapsinator relied on UMIs to fix sequencing errors as well as frequency errors caused by PCR heterogeneity. TCRs were translated and CDR3s were extracted from the conserved cysteine to the FGXG phenylalanine by CDR3Translator, with non-productive sequences being flagged. Gini, Shannon entropy and inverse Simpson indices were calculated on repertoires that had been subsampled to equal numbers of UMI-defined TCRs. Clonotype abundance distributions were fitted to a power law by maximum likelihood within the linear range. For one naive CD8 sample, the pipeline and MIGEC produced similar UMI counts, unique TCR numbers and clonal distributions. A set of under 8,500 CMV-associated CDR3 sequences, compiled from VDJdb and a published dataset, was used to search the repertoires. TCRdb trimmed the raw reads at Q25, called clones with MiXCR and kept productive beta chains. Each CDR3 protein gets just one entry, which takes the most common genes and DNA from the rows behind it. TCRdb assigned the V and J calls; the authors' analysis was not used. The sample table lists 30,000 to 40,000 distinct CDR3 sequences, around 20% of them with a count of one. The top ten clonotypes cover about 3.4% of the sample.

TCR alpha and beta chain libraries were amplified separately from the second PCR step onward. Donor CMV status was determined by IFNgamma production from CD4+ T cells after overnight stimulation of fresh PBMCs with CMV viral lysate. Using Miltenyi beads, CD4 T cells were first positively selected, and CD8 T cells were then positively selected from the CD4-negative fraction. After staining for CD3, CD4, CD8, CD45RA, CD27 and a live/dead dye, cells were sorted on a BD Aria II into four subsets based on CD45RA and CD27. Effector memory cells were sorted as CD45RA-CD27-, whereas EMRA cells were sorted as CD45RA+CD27-. A few healthy volunteers provided blood, and the blood of each volunteer was split into CD4 and CD8 T cells and then into four differentiation subsets. Approximately 120 ml of peripheral blood was collected from each donor, and PBMC were isolated by Ficoll-Paque PLUS density-gradient centrifugation. Sorted cells were lysed in RLT buffer, after which RNA was extracted using a Qiagen RNeasy kit and stored at -80 degrees C.

At the junction V is shortened by 8 bases and J by 7 bases; bases outside the gene matches: 9. CDR1 and CDR2, looked up from the germline V gene, are MNHNS and SASEGT. Measured from the cysteine to the phenylalanine, the CDR3 is 13 residues long. Only the CDR3 portion is preserved as DNA: 39 bases, with reading frame beginning at the first base. In the case of this clonotype: The antigen it binds to is not known. Qualities for individual bases were not recorded, and no much larger clone is one base off.

The chain couples TRBV6-1 to TRBJ2-5, and 8 junction bases match TRBD1. The sample consisted of effector memory CD4+ T cells from blood. The cell subset or site label corresponds to: effector memory, CD45RA- CD27-. The sequence derives from a human donor in good health. CDR3 reads: CASVQGDGWTQYF. The DNA sequence is as follows: TGTGCCAGCGTACAGGGGGACGGGTGGACCCAGTACTTC.